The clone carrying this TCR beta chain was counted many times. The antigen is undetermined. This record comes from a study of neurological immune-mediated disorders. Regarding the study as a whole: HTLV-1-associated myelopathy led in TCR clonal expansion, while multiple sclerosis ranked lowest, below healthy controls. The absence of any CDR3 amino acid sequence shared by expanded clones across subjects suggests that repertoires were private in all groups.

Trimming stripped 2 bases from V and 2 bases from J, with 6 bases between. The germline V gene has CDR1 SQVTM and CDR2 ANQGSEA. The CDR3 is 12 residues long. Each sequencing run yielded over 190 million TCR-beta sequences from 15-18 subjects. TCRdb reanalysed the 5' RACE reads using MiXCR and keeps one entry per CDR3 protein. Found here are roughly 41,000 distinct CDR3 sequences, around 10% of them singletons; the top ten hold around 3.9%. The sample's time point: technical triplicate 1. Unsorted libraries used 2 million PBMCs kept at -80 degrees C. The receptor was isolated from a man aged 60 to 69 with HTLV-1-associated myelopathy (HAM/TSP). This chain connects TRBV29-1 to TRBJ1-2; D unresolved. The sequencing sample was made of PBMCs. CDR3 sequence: CSVETENYGYTF. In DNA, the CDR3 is TGCAGCGTTGAAACGGAGAACTATGGCTACACCTTC.